This entry describes one T cell receptor beta chain. Its specificity is unknown. This record comes from a study of shared clonotypes between healthy human individuals. Study in general: There were three CD4 naive, three CD4 memory, two CD8 naive and one CD8 memory plates per donor.

The CDR3 has 15 amino acids. V lost 4 bases and J lost 6; bases outside the gene matches: 7. Germline assignment: CDR1 SGHDT and CDR2 YYEEEE. TCRdb keeps only in-frame clones here, not all; method: immunoSEQ multiplex PCR. The sample yields about 2.5 million clones, around 93% seen once. General study points: In the sorted subsets, rarefaction showed sequencing was incomplete despite large depth.

The V and J genes are TRBV5-6 and TRBJ1-6; 7 positions agree with TRBD1. The TCR was taken from a man between 18 and 29 years old in good health. Some clones in this sample may be carry-over from other donors' samples. Specimen: naive CD4+ T cells from PBMCs. As for subset: CD45RA+ positively selected. In DNA, the CDR3 is TGTGCCAGCAGCACCGAGACAGGGTCTAATTCACCCCTCCACTTT. This translates into CASSTETGSNSPLHF.